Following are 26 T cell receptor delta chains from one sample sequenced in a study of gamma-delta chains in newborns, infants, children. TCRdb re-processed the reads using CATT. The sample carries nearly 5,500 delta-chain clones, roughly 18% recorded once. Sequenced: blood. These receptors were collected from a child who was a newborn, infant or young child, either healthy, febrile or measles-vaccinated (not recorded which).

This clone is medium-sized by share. The CDR3 DNA sequence: TGTGCCTGTGACACCGTTGTGGGGGAAAGGCCCCCCAGGGACACCCGACAGATGTTTTTC. Protein product: CACDTVVGERPPRDTRQMFF. The chain is built from TRDV2 and TRDJ3; 7 bases match TRDD3. The ends lost 0 bases at V and 5 bases at J; junction bases unmatched: 15. Germline CDR1 is GEAIGNYY and CDR2 is EKD. The CDR3 spans 20 residues.

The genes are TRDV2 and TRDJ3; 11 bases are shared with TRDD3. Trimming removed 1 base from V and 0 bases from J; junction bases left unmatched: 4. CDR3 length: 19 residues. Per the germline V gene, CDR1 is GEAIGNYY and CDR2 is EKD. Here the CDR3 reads CACDTLGDTSSWDTRQMFF. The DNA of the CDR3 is TGTGCCTGTGACACGTTGGGGGATACGAGCTCCTGGGACACCCGACAGATGTTTTTC.

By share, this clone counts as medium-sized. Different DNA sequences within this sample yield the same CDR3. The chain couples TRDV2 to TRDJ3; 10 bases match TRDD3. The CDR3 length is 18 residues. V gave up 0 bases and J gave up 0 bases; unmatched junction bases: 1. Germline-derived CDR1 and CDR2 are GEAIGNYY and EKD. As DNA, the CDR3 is TGTGCCTGTGACACCCTGGGGGATAGCTCCTGGGACACCCGACAGATGTTTTTC. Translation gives CACDTLGDSSWDTRQMFF.

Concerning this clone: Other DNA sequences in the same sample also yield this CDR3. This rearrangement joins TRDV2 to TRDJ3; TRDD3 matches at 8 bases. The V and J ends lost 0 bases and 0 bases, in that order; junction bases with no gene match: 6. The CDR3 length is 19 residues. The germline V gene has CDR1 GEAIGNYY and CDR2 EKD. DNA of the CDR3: TGTGCCTGTGACACCGCTGGGGGACCTAGCTCCTGGGACACCCGACAGATGTTTTTC. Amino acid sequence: CACDTAGGPSSWDTRQMFF.

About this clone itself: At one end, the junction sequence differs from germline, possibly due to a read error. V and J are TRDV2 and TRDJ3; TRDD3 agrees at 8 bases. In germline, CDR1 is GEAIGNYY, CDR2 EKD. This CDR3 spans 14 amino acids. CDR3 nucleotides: TGTGCCTGTGACGGGATACGGGACGCCCGACAGATGTTTTTC. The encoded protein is CACDGIRDARQMFF.

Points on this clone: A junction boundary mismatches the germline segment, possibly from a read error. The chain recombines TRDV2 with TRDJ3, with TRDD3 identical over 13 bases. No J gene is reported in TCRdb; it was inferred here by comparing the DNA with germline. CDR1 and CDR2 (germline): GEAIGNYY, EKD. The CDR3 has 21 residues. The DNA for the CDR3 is TGTGCCTGTGACACCTTAACTGGGGGATACGCGGGCTCCTGGGACACCCGAAAGATGTTTTTC. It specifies CACDTLTGGYAGSWDTRKMFF.

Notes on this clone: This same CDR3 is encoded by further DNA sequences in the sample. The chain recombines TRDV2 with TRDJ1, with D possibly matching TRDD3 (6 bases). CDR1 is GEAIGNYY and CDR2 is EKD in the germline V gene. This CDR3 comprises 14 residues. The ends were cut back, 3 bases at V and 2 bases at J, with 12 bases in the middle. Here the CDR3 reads CACDLVGGTDKLIF. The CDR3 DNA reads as TGTGCCTGTGACCTGGTGGGGGGGACCGATAAACTCATCTTT.

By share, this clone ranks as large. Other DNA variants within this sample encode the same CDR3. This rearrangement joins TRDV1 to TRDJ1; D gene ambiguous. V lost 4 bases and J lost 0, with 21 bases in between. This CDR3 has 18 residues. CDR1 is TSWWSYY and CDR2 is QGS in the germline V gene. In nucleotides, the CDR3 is TGTGCTCTTGGGGGGTTTATAGATGGCGGGTTGTACACCGATAAACTCATCTTT. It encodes CALGGFIDGGLYTDKLIF.

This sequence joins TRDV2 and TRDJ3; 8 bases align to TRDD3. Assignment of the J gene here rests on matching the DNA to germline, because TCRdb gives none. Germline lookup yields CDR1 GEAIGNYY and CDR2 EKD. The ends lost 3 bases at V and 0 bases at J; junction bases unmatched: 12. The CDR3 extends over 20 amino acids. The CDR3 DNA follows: TGTGCCTGTGACGCTATTCGGACTGGGGGCAGCTCCTGGGACACCCGACAGATGTTTTTC. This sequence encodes CACDAIRTGGSSWDTRQMFF.

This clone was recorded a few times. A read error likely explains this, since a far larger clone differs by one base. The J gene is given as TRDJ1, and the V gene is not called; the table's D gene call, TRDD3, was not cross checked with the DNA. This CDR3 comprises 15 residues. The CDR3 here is CACDPWWIHTDKLIF. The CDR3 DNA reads TGTGCCTGTGACCCCTGGTGGATCCACACCGATAAACTCATCTTT.

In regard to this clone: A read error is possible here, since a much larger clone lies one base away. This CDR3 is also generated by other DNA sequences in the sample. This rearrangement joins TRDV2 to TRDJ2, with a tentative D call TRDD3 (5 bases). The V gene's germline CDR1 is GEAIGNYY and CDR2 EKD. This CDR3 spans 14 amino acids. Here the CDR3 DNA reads TGCGCCTGTGACCCGATGGGATCTACAGCACAACTCTTCTTT. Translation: CACDPMGSTAQLFF.

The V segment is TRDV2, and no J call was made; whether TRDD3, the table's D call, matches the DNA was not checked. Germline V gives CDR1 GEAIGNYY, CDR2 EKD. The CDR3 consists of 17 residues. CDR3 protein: CACDSLATRPYTDKHIF. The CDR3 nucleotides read TGTGCCTGTGACTCGTTGGCGACACGACCGTACACCGATAAACACATCTTT.

CDR3 residues: CACDTVRDPSSWDTRQMFF. As DNA, the CDR3 is TGTGCCTGTGACACCGTGCGGGATCCTAGTTCCTGGGACACCCGACAGATGTTTTTC. J is TRDJ3 and V is TRDV2; TRDD2 or TRDD3 may be the D gene (5 bases each). Germline V gives CDR1 GEAIGNYY, CDR2 EKD. CDR3 length: 19 residues. V was pared by 0 bases and J by 1 base, with 15 bases between.

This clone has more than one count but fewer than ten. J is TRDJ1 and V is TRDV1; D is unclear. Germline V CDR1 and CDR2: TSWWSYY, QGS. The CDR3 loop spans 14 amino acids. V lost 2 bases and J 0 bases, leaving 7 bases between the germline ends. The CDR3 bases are TGTGCTCTTGGGGAAGTAGGGAACACCGATAAACTCATCTTT. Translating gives CALGEVGNTDKLIF.

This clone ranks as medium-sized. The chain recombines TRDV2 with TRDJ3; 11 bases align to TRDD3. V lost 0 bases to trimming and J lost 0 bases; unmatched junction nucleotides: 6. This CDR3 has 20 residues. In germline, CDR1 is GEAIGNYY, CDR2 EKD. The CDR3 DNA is TGTGCCTGTGACACCGCTGGGGGATACCCTAGCTCCTGGGACACCCGACAGATGTTTTTC. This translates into CACDTAGGYPSSWDTRQMFF.

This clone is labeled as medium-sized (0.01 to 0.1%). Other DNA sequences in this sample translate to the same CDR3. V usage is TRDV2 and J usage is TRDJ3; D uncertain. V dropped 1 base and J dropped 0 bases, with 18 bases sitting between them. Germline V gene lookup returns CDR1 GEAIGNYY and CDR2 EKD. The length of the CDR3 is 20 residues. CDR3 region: CACDTVMGSGSSWDTRQMFF. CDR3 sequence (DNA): TGTGCCTGTGACACGGTGATGGGCTCCGGAAGCTCCTGGGACACCCGACAGATGTTTTTC.

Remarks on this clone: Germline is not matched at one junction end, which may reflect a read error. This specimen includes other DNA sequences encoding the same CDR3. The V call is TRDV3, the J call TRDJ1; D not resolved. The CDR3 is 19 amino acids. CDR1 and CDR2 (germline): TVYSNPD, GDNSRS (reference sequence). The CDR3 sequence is CAFFPTRTEPKTYTDKLIF. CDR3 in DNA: TGTGCCTTTTTTCCGACTCGTACTGAACCTAAAACGTACACCGATAAGCTCATCTTT.

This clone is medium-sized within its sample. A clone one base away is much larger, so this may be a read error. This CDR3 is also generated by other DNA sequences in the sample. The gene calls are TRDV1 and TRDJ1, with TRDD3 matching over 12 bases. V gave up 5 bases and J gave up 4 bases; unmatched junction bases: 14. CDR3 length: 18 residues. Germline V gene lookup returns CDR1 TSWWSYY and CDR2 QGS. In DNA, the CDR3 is TGTGCTCTTGGGTTCCGTGGCACCTGGGGGATACGGGGCGATAAACTCATCTTT. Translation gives CALGFRGTWGIRGDKLIF.

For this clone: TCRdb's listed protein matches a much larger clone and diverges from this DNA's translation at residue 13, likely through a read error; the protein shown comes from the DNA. This CDR3 reads CACDTIASTGGDRLIF. The CDR3 DNA reads TGTGCCTGTGACACAATCGCCTCTACTGGGGGCGATAGACTCATCTTT. The chain links TRDV2 to TRDJ1; 8 bases match TRDD3. CDR1 and CDR2 from the germline V gene are GEAIGNYY and EKD. CDR3 size: 16 residues.

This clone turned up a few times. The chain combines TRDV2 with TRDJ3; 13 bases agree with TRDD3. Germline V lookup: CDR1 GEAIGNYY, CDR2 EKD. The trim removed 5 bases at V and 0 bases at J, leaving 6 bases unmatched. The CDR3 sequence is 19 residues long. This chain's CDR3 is CACGILGDTSSWDTRQMFF. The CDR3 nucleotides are TGTGCCTGTGGCATACTGGGGGATACGAGCTCCTGGGACACCCGACAGATGTTTTTC.

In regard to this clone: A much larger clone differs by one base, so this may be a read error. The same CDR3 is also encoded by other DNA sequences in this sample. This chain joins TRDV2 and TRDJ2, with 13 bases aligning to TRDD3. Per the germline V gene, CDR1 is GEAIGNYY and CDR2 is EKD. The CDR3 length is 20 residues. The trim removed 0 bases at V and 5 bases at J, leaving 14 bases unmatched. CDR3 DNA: TGTGCCTGTGACACCGTAACGACTGGGGGATACGGGCCGTTCACAGCACAACTCTTCTTT. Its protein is CACDTVTTGGYGPFTAQLFF.

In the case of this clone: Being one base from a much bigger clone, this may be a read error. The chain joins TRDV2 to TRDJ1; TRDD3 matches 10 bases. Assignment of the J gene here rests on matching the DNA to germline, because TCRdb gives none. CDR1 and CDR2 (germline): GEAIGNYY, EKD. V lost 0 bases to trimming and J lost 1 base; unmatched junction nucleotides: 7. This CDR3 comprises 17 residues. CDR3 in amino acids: CACDTGGDTRSTDKLIF. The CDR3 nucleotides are TGTGCCTGTGACACCGGGGGGGATACGCGTTCCACCGATAAACTCATCTTT.

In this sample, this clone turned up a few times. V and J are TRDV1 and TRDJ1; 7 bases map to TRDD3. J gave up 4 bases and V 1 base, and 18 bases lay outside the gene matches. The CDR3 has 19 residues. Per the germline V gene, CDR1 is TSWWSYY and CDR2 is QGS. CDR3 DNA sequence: TGTGCTCTTGGGGAACCCCTTTTTGGGGGACCCTACATGGTCGATAAACTCATCTTT. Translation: CALGEPLFGGPYMVDKLIF.

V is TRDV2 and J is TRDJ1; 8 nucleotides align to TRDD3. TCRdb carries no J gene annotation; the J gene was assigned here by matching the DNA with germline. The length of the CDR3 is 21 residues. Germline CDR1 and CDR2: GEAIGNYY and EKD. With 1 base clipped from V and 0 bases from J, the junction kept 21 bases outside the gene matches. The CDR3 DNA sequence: TGTGCCTGTGACACGTTGGCCCTCAGTACTGGGGGGCCGTCGGACACCGATAAACTCATCTTT. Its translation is CACDTLALSTGGPSDTDKLIF.

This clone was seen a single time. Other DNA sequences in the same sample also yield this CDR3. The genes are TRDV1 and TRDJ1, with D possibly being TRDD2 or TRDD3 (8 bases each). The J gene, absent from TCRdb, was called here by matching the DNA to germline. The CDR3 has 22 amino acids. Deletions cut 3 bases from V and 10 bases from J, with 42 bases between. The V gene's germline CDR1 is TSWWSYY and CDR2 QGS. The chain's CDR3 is CALGEKSSYPDWGPVPPRGLIF. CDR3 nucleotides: TGTGCTCTTGGGGAGAAATCTTCCTACCCGGACTGGGGGCCCGTTCCTCCAAGGGGACTCATCTTT.

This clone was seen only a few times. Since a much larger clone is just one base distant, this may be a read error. As DNA, the CDR3 is TGTGCTCTTGGGGGCGTCCCGATCTTCCCGCCGGGTATACTGTGGGAACACGATAAACTCATCTTT. Amino acid sequence: CALGGVPIFPPGILWEHDKLIF. The J gene call is TRDJ1, but no V gene call exists; the DNA was not compared with TRDD3, the D call given in the table. This CDR3 contains 22 residues.